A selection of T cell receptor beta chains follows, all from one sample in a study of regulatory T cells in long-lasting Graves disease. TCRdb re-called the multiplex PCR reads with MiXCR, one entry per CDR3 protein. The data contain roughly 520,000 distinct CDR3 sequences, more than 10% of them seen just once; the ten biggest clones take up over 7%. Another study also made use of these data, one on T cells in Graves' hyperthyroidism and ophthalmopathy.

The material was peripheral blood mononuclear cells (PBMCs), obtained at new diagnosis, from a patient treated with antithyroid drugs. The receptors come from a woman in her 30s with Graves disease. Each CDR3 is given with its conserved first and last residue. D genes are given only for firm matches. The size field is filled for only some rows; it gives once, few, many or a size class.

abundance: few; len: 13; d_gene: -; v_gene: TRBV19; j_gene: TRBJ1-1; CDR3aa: CASSISPVTEAFF; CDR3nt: TGTGCCAGTAGCATTAGCCCCGTCACTGAAGCTTTCTTT
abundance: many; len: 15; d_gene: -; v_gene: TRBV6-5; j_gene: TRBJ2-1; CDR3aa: CASSYLPGLSYEQFF; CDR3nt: TGTGCCAGCAGTTACCTGCCGGGACTGTCCTATGAGCAGTTCTTC
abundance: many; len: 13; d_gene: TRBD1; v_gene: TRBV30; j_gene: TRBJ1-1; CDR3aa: CAWSRQGNTEAFF; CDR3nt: TGTGCCTGGAGTCGACAGGGGAACACTGAAGCTTTCTTT
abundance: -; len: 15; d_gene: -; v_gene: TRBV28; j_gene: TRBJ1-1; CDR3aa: CASSNTGHWGTEAFF; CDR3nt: TGTGCCAGCAGCAATACAGGACATTGGGGCACTGAAGCTTTCTTT
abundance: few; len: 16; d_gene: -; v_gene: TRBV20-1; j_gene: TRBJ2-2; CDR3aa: CSAPLGGGPDTGELFF; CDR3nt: TGCAGTGCCCCATTAGGGGGAGGCCCTGACACCGGGGAGCTGTTTTTT
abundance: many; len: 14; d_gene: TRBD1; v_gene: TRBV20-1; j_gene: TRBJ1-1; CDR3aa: CSARGQGLGTEAFF; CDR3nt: TGCAGTGCTAGAGGACAGGGACTGGGCACTGAAGCTTTCTTT
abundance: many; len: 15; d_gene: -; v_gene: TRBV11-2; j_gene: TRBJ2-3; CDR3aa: CASSYSSVGADTQYF; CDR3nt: TGTGCCAGCAGCTACTCTAGCGTTGGCGCAGATACGCAGTATTTT
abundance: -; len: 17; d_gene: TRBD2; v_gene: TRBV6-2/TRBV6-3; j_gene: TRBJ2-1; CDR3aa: CASSASSGSPSYNEQFF; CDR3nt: TGTGCCAGCAGTGCAAGTAGCGGGAGTCCCTCCTACAATGAGCAGTTCTTC
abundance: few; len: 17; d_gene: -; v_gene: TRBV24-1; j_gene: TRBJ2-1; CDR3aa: CATSDPAKGDRYNEQFF; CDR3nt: TGTGCCACCAGTGATCCCGCTAAGGGGGATCGCTACAATGAGCAGTTCTTC
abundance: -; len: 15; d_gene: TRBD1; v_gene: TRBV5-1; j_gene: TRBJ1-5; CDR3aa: CASSLYSGGLQPQHF; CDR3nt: TGTGCCAGCAGCTTGTATTCAGGGGGTCTTCAGCCCCAGCATTTT
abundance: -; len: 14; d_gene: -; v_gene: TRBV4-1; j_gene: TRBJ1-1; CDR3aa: CASSRTPGHTEAFF; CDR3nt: TGCGCCAGCAGCCGGACCCCGGGACACACTGAAGCTTTCTTT
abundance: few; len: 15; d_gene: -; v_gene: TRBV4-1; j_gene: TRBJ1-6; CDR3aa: CASSQDQAYNSPLHF; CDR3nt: TGCGCCAGCAGCCAAGACCAGGCCTATAATTCACCCCTCCACTTT
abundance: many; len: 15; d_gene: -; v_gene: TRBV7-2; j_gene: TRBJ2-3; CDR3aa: CASSLQGGGGDTQYF; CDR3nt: TGTGCCAGCAGCCTCCAAGGCGGGGGCGGGGATACGCAGTATTTT
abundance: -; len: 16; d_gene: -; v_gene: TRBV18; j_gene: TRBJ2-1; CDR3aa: CASSPGTPKIYNEQFF; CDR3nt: TGTGCCAGCTCCCCCGGGACCCCCAAAATCTACAATGAGCAGTTCTTC
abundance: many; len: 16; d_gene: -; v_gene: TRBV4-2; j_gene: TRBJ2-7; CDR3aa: CASSQDDSAAVYEQYF; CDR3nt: TGTGCCAGCAGCCAAGATGATTCAGCCGCTGTCTACGAGCAGTACTTC
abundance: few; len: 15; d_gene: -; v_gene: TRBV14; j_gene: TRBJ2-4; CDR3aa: CASSPMAVAKNIQYF; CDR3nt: TGTGCCAGCAGCCCGATGGCGGTAGCCAAAAACATTCAGTACTTC
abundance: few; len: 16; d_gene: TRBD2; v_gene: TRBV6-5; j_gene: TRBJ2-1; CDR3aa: CASSSAGGPGHDEQFF; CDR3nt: TGTGCCAGCAGTTCGGCGGGAGGGCCGGGCCACGATGAGCAGTTCTTC
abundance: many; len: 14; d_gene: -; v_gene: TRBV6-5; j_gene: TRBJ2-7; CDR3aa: CASSYERSSYEQYF; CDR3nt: TGTGCCAGCAGTTACGAACGAAGCTCCTACGAGCAGTACTTC
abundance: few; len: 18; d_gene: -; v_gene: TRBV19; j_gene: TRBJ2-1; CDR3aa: CASSRVTEAGRSYNEQFF; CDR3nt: TGTGCCAGTAGTCGGGTGACGGAGGCGGGCAGGTCCTACAATGAGCAGTTCTTC
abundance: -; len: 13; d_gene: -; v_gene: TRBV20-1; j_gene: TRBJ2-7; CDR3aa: CSARQQVEDEQYF; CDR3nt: TGCAGTGCTAGACAACAGGTCGAGGACGAGCAGTACTTC
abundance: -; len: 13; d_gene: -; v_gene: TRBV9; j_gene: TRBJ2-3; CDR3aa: CASSVGGSDTQYF; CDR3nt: TGTGCCAGCAGCGTAGGGGGTTCAGATACGCAGTATTTT
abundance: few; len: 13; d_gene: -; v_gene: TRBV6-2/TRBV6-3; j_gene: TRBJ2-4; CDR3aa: CASGQASKNIQYF; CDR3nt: TGTGCCAGCGGCCAGGCATCCAAAAACATTCAGTACTTC
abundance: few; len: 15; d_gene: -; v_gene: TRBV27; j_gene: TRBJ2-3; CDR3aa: CASSFLGGQADTQYF; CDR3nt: TGTGCCAGCAGTTTTCTTGGGGGGCAGGCAGATACGCAGTATTTT
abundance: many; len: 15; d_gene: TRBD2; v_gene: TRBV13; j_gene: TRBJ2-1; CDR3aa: CASSLSGRKSNEQFF; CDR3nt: TGTGCCAGCAGCTTAAGCGGGAGGAAGTCCAATGAGCAGTTCTTC
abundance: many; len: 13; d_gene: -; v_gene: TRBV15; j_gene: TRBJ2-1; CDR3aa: CATSRESAVEQFF; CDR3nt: TGTGCCACCAGCAGAGAATCCGCCGTTGAGCAGTTCTTC
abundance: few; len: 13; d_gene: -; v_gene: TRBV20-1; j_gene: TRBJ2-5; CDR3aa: CSARVAGQETQYF; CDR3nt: TGCAGTGCTAGAGTTGCGGGGCAAGAGACCCAGTACTTC
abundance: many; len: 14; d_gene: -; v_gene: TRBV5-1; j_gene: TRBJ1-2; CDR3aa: CASSLDLGDIGYTF; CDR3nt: TGCGCCAGCAGCTTGGATTTGGGGGATATTGGCTACACCTTC
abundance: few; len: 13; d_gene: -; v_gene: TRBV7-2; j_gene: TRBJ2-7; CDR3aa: CTSSLGRVYEQYF; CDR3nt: TGTACCAGCAGCTTAGGTCGCGTTTACGAGCAGTACTTC
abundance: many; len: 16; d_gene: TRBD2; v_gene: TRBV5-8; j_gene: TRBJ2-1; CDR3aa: CASSATRGLDYNEQFF; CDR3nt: TGTGCCAGCAGCGCTACCCGGGGACTAGACTACAATGAGCAGTTCTTC
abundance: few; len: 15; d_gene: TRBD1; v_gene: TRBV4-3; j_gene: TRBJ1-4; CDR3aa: CASSQSGTDNEKLFF; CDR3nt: TGCGCCAGCAGCCAATCCGGGACAGATAATGAAAAACTGTTTTTT
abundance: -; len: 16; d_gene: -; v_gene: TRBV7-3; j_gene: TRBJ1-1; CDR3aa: CASSPDLTEENTEAFF; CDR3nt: TGTGCCAGCAGCCCTGACCTGACCGAGGAGAACACTGAAGCTTTCTTT
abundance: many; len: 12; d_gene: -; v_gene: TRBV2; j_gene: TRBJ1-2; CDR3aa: CASTSPIDGYTF; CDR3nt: TGTGCCAGCACGTCCCCCATCGATGGCTACACCTTC
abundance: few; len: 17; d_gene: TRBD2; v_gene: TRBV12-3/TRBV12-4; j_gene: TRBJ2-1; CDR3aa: CASSSSTSGSSYNEQFF; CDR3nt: TGTGCCAGCAGTTCCTCAACTAGCGGATCCTCCTACAATGAGCAGTTCTTC
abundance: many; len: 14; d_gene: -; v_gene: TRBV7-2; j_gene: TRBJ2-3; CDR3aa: CASSPRGQADTQYF; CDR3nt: TGTGCCAGCAGCCCCCGAGGGCAGGCTGATACGCAGTATTTT
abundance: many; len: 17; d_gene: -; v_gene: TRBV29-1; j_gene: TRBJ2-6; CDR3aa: CSVEDRGRGSGANVLTF; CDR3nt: TGCAGCGTTGAAGATCGCGGCAGGGGCTCTGGGGCCAACGTCCTGACTTTC
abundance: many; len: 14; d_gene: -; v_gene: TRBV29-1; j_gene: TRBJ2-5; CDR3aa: CSAQLRSEQETQYF; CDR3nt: TGCAGCGCCCAGCTTCGGAGTGAACAAGAGACCCAGTACTTC
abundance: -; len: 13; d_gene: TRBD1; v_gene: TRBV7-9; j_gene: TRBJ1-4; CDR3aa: CASSLGDSRRLFF; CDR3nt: TGTGCCAGCAGCCTGGGGGACAGCCGTAGACTGTTTTTT
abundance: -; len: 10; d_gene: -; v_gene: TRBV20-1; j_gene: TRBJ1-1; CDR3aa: CSASKGYAFF; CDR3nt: TGCAGTGCTAGTAAAGGGTACGCTTTCTTT